The 21 T cell receptor beta chains below were found in one sample sequenced in a study of blood T cells in healthy people across ages. The authors ran a second PCR of about 6 to 11 cycles using a sample-barcoded 5' primer and a J-beta primer mix. TCRdb reanalysed the 5' RACE reads using MiXCR and keeps one entry per CDR3 protein. Found here are around 790,000 distinct CDR3 sequences, under 45% of them singletons; the top ten hold approximately 19%. Sequenced sample: blood. These receptors were collected from a man in his fifties or sixties in good health.

This clonotype appeared a few times. This chain joins TRBV6-2 or TRBV6-3 and TRBJ2-1; D possibly corresponds to TRBD2 (7 bases). In germline, CDR1 is MNHEY, CDR2 SVGEGT. V lost 7 bases to trimming and J lost 0 bases, with 13 bases between them. The CDR3 is 15 amino acids. This chain's CDR3 is CASTSRGASYNEQFF. In nucleotides, the CDR3 is TGTGCCAGCACCTCACGGGGGGCCTCCTACAATGAGCAGTTCTTC.

DNA of the CDR3: TGCAGTGCTAGCTCATCGGACAGGGGGCAATCACCCCTCCACTTT. Protein: CSASSSDRGQSPLHF. The chain couples TRBV20-1 to TRBJ1-6, with 11 bases matching TRBD1. CDR1 and CDR2 (germline): DFQATT, SNEGSKA (reference sequence). The CDR3 contains 15 residues. V was pared by 3 bases and J by 10 bases, with 8 bases of the junction left unmatched.

The chain joins TRBV7-2 to TRBJ2-2; possibly TRBD1 or TRBD2 for D (5 bases each). From germline, CDR1 is SGHTA and CDR2 FQGNSA. Trimming took 4 bases from V and 8 from J, leaving 11 bases between them. The CDR3 consists of 13 residues. CDR3 protein: CASSWRGAGELFF. CDR3 in DNA: TGTGCCAGCAGCTGGAGAGGGGCTGGGGAGCTGTTTTTT.

The J gene is TRBJ2-1, the V gene TRBV6-6, with D uncertain. CDR1 is MNHNY and CDR2 is SVGAGI in the germline V gene (reference sequence). V was pared by 5 bases and J by 8 bases, with 7 bases between. The CDR3 runs to 11 residues. For the CDR3, the DNA is TGTGCCAGCAGTCCGCTGGATGAGCAGTTCTTC. It translates to CASSPLDEQFF.

The chain's CDR3 is CACNPLAGARTQYF. For the CDR3, the DNA is TGTGCCTGCAACCCACTAGCGGGAGCGAGGACGCAGTATTTT. The chain couples TRBV5-6 to TRBJ2-3; 11 positions match TRBD2. This CDR3 has 14 residues. Germline lookup yields CDR1 SGHDT and CDR2 YYEEEE. Unmatched junction bases numbered 13, after V lost 10 bases and J lost 9 bases. Combining the CDR3 with reference TRBV5-6 and TRBJ2-3 gives the whole variable domain DAGVTQSPTHLIKTRGQQVTLRCSPKSGHDTVSWYQQALGQGPQFIFQYYEEEERQRGNFPDRFSGHQFPNYSSELNVNALLLGDSALYLCACNPLAGARTQYFGPGTRLTVL.

V gene TRBV29-1 combines with J gene TRBJ2-5; 7 bases map to TRBD2. Germline V lookup: CDR1 SQVTM, CDR2 ANQGSEA. The CDR3 length is 13 residues. J gave up 7 bases and V 3 bases, and 8 bases lay outside the gene matches. The CDR3 bases are TGCAGCGTTGACGACGGGGGGATGGGGACCCAGTACTTC. The encoded protein is CSVDDGGMGTQYF.

The genes are TRBV14 and TRBJ2-1; 12 bases match TRBD2. This CDR3 is 16 amino acids long. Unmatched junction bases numbered 7, after V lost 0 bases and J lost 10 bases. In germline, CDR1 is SGHDN, CDR2 FVKESK. The CDR3 DNA sequence: TGTGCCAGCAGCCAAGATTTCCTAGCGGGGGGGATCGAGCAGTTCTTC. This gives the protein CASSQDFLAGGIEQFF.

This chain links TRBV7-2 with TRBJ1-6; D not resolved. The CDR3 covers 14 residues. V shed 5 bases and J shed 7 bases, with 12 bases lying between them. Germline V lookup: CDR1 SGHTA, CDR2 FQGNSA. The CDR3 loop reads CASSVLTGNSPLHF. The CDR3 DNA reads as TGTGCCAGCAGCGTCCTGACGGGGAATTCACCCCTCCACTTT.

In this sample, this clonotype turned up a few times. The CDR3 nucleotides read TGTGCCAGCAGTGGAAGGGACAGGGGACGGGCTCAAGAGACCCAGTACTTC. Its translation is CASSGRDRGRAQETQYF. This chain links TRBV28 with TRBJ2-7; 10 bases line up with TRBD1. The closer fit of TRBJ2-5 to the DNA end suggests the J call may be wrong. This CDR3 contains 17 residues. In germline, CDR1 is MDHEN, CDR2 SYDVKM.

The chain carries TRBV9 and TRBJ1-1; possible D gene TRBD1, 5 bases. The CDR3 spans 14 residues. In germline, CDR1 is SGDLS, CDR2 YYNGEE. V was clipped by 7 bases and J by 1 base, with 14 bases between them. CDR3 in amino acids: CASGLGGGNTEAFF. CDR3 bases: TGTGCCAGCGGCCTTGGTGGGGGGAACACTGAAGCTTTCTTT.

CDR3 in DNA: TGTGCCAGCAACCGGGACAGGGACGGGCCCCTCCACTTT. This translates into CASNRDRDGPLHF. V and J are TRBV6-1 and TRBJ1-6; 9 positions match TRBD1. Germline V gene sequence: CDR1 MNHNS, CDR2 SASEGT. V shed 7 bases, J shed 13 bases, and the junction held 8 bases outside the gene matches. The CDR3 contains 13 residues.

This clonotype has a handful of counts. V gene TRBV27 combines with J gene TRBJ2-4, with no clear D. The V gene's germline CDR1 is MNHEY and CDR2 SMNVEV (reference sequence). V was trimmed by 3 bases and J by 4 bases, leaving 7 bases between them. The CDR3 covers 13 residues. CDR3 sequence: CASSFGKKNIQYF. CDR3 sequence (DNA): TGTGCCAGCAGTTTTGGTAAAAAAAACATTCAGTACTTC.

Regarding this clonotype: Germline and junction disagree at one end, which may indicate a read error. The V and J genes are TRBV6-5 and TRBJ1-2, with D possibly TRBD1 on 5 matching bases. This CDR3 is 13 amino acids long. Germline V gene sequence: CDR1 MNHEY, CDR2 SVGAGI. CDR3 bases: TGTGCCAGCAGTGACTCGGGGCAGGAGGGCTACACCTTC. Amino acids: CASSDSGQEGYTF.

The genes are TRBV6-2 or TRBV6-3 and TRBJ2-1; D gene uncertain. The germline CDR1 and CDR2 sequences are MNHEY and SVGEGT. Trimming stripped 2 bases from V and 4 bases from J, with 9 bases between. The CDR3 totals 14 residues. The CDR3 DNA sequence: TGTGCCAGCAGTTACACGGACGGGTACAATGAGCAGTTCTTC. Translation gives CASSYTDGYNEQFF.

V gene TRBV12-3 or TRBV12-4 combines with J gene TRBJ2-1; 7 nucleotides align to TRBD1. V was pared by 5 bases and J by 0 bases, with 7 bases of the junction left unmatched. The CDR3 is 16 residues long. The CDR3 DNA reads TGTGCCAGCAGTCGGACGACAGGGAGCTCCTACAATGAGCAGTTCTTC. It is translated as CASSRTTGSSYNEQFF.

A few counts support this clonotype. The rearrangement uses TRBV20-1 and TRBJ2-7; D gene uncertain. The V gene's germline CDR1 is DFQATT and CDR2 SNEGSKA (reference sequence). The ends were cut back, 3 bases at V and 9 bases at J, with 12 bases in the middle. This CDR3 has 11 residues. CDR3 bases: TGCAGTGCTAGGTCTGTCAAGGGGCAGTACTTC. Protein product: CSARSVKGQYF.

DNA of the CDR3: TGCGCCAGCAGCCAACTACTTGGCGGGGGGCCGGCTAGCACAGATACGCAGTATTTT. Protein sequence: CASSQLLGGGPASTDTQYF. This chain uses TRBV4-3 with TRBJ2-3, with 8 bases matching TRBD2. The length of the CDR3 is 19 residues. V was clipped by 2 bases and J by 0 bases; unmatched bases: 13. Germline lookup yields CDR1 LGHNA and CDR2 YSLEER.

This rearrangement joins TRBV11-2 to TRBJ2-7, with D tentatively TRBD2 (6 bases). Germline V CDR1 and CDR2: SGHAT, FQNNGV. Trimming shortened V by 4 bases and J by 3 bases, and 13 bases separated the two germline ends. The CDR3 contains 14 residues. The CDR3 loop reads CASSSTSPSYEQYF. Here the CDR3 DNA reads TGTGCCAGCAGCTCAACTAGCCCAAGCTACGAGCAGTACTTC.

This clonotype was recorded a few times. The chain carries TRBV20-1 and TRBJ2-5, with 7 bases identical to TRBD2. The CDR3 has 17 residues. After removal of 0 bases from V and 2 bases from J, the junction contained 12 bases not matched to a gene. Germline-derived CDR1 and CDR2 are DFQATT and SNEGSKA (reference sequence). DNA of the CDR3: TGCAGTGCTAGAGATACCCCGACTAGCAAAGGGCAAGAGACCCAGTACTTC. Translation: CSARDTPTSKGQETQYF.

This chain uses TRBV10-3 with TRBJ1-1; 10 bases fit TRBD1. The CDR3 spans 14 residues. With 6 bases clipped from V and 4 bases from J, the junction kept 5 bases outside the gene matches. CDR1 ENHRY and CDR2 SYGVKD come from the germline V gene. The CDR3 protein is CAIRTGGTGTEAFF. The CDR3 DNA sequence: TGTGCCATCAGGACAGGGGGCACGGGCACTGAAGCTTTCTTT.

In its sample, this clonotype was seen a few times. The genes are TRBV10-3 and TRBJ1-1; D is unresolved. The ends were cut back, 2 bases at V and 3 bases at J, with 13 bases in the middle. This CDR3 is built from 15 residues. Germline V gives CDR1 ENHRY, CDR2 SYGVKD. CDR3 in amino acids: CAISERAGWDTEAFF. For the CDR3, the DNA is TGTGCCATCAGTGAGAGGGCGGGTTGGGACACTGAAGCTTTCTTT.